This entry lists 30 T cell receptor beta chains sequenced from one sample in a study of T cells in Graves' hyperthyroidism and ophthalmopathy. TCR beta CDR3 region amplification was performed from RNA transcripts. The TCR CDR3 was amplified in a first-round RT-PCR using the HTBI primer set. From the multiplex PCR reads, TCRdb called clonotypes with MiXCR, one entry per CDR3 protein. The sample comprises 500,000 to 800,000 distinct CDR3 sequences, about 45% of which are singletons, and 7% to 7.5% rests with the top ten. The sequencing sample was made of peripheral blood or thyroid tissue (not recorded which). These receptors were obtained from an adult man with Graves' disease, either hyperthyroidism or ophthalmopathy (not recorded which).

The chain carries TRBV20-1 and TRBJ1-5; 7 positions agree with TRBD1. The length of the CDR3 is 14 residues. Per germline, CDR1 DFQATT and CDR2 SNEGSKA (reference sequence). The trim removed 5 bases at V and 1 base at J, leaving 5 bases unmatched. The chain's CDR3 is CSAGTVTSNQPQHF. CDR3 in DNA: TGCAGTGCTGGGACAGTCACAAGCAATCAGCCCCAGCATTTT.

A few counts support this clonotype. The V and J genes are TRBV7-9 and TRBJ2-5, with 8 bases aligning to TRBD2. The CDR3 totals 16 residues. Germline-derived CDR1 and CDR2 are SEHNR and FQNEAQ (reference sequence). V lost 4 bases and J lost 5; bases outside the gene matches: 12. CDR3 nucleotides: TGTGCCAGCAGCTACCCGAGGTCGGGAGGGCCCGAGACCCAGTACTTC. Translation gives CASSYPRSGGPETQYF.

The chain recombines TRBV29-1 with TRBJ1-2; 12 bases fit TRBD1. The V gene end was trimmed by 6 bases and the J gene end by 7 bases; junction bases not matched to a gene: 9. Germline CDR1 and CDR2: SQVTM and ANQGSEA. The CDR3 covers 14 residues. Here the CDR3 DNA reads TGCAGCGTGCTACCGGGACAGGGGGCGGGTGGCTACACCTTC. Translating it yields CSVLPGQGAGGYTF.

This chain connects TRBV12-3 or TRBV12-4 to TRBJ2-7; 10 nucleotides line up with TRBD2. J lost 0 bases, V lost 6 bases, and 5 bases had no gene match. The CDR3 totals 15 residues. CDR3 region: CASSKLAGNSYEQYF. CDR3 bases: TGTGCCAGCAGCAAACTAGCGGGAAACTCCTACGAGCAGTACTTC.

This clonotype was seen repeatedly, ten times or more. The V and J genes are TRBV10-3 and TRBJ1-2; tentatively, D is TRBD1 (6 bases). In germline, CDR1 is ENHRY, CDR2 SYGVKD. V lost 3 bases and J lost 4, with 9 bases in between. The CDR3 has 13 residues. Written as DNA, the CDR3 is TGTGCCATCAGTGAACAGGGAGCCTATGGCTACACCTTC. Translation gives CAISEQGAYGYTF.

In nucleotides, the CDR3 is TGTGCCAGCAGCTTGGAGTTGAGGACCGACTTCTATGGCTACACCTTC. Its translation is CASSLELRTDFYGYTF. The chain has TRBV7-8 and TRBJ1-2; unclear D gene. V dropped 3 bases and J dropped 4 bases, with 18 bases sitting between them. Per the germline V gene, CDR1 is SGHVS and CDR2 is FQNEAQ. The CDR3 contains 16 residues.

The chain carries TRBV12-3 or TRBV12-4 and TRBJ1-5; D unresolved. This CDR3 has 16 residues. The germline V and J ends were trimmed by 2 bases and 2 bases, with 13 bases remaining between them. As DNA, the CDR3 is TGTGCCAGCAGTTTAACGAGCGGTAAGGGCAATCAGCCCCAGCATTTT. Translated: CASSLTSGKGNQPQHF.

This chain uses TRBV15 with TRBJ1-5; 8 positions match TRBD1. Trimming took 3 bases from V and 6 from J; bases not matched to a gene: 7. The CDR3 is 15 residues long. Looked up from germline, CDR1 is LNHNV and CDR2 is YYDKDF (reference sequence). CDR3 bases: TGTGCCACCAGCAGGACACAGGGGGTCGGTCAGCCCCAGCATTTT. This encodes CATSRTQGVGQPQHF.

This clonotype was counted between two and nine times. The chain carries TRBV6-5 and TRBJ2-5; 7 nucleotides match TRBD1. This CDR3 is 13 amino acids long. V trimming: 8 bases; J trimming: 4 bases; junction bases outside the gene matches: 7. CDR1 is MNHEY and CDR2 is SVGAGI in the germline V gene. CDR3 nucleotide sequence: TGTGCCAGCTCCCAAAGGGGGCGAGAGACCCAGTACTTC. Translated, it gives CASSQRGRETQYF.

As to this clonotype: Just one base apart from a much larger clone, this may be a read error. The V and J genes are TRBV29-1 and TRBJ1-3, with TRBD1 identical over 8 bases. Germline assignment: CDR1 SQVTM and CDR2 ANQGSEA. The CDR3 runs to 15 residues. The CDR3 nucleotides read TGCAGCGTTGGAGGGACAGGCTCGTCTGGAAGCACCATATATTTT. It translates to CSVGGTGSSGSTIYF.

This clonotype was detected many times. The chain combines TRBV10-3 with TRBJ2-6; D unclear. Looked up from germline, CDR1 is ENHRY and CDR2 is SYGVKD. The CDR3 totals 13 residues. Trimming removed 6 bases at V and 0 bases at J, with 3 bases between. CDR3 sequence (DNA): TGTGCCATCAGCGACTCTGGGGCCAACGTCCTGACTTTC. Protein sequence: CAISDSGANVLTF.

The V gene is TRBV7-6, the J gene TRBJ2-2, with 7 bases lining up with TRBD1. V was clipped by 3 bases and J by 6 bases; unmatched bases: 7. Germline V gives CDR1 SGHVS, CDR2 FNYEAQ. CDR3 length: 15 residues. The CDR3 coding sequence is TGTGCCAGCAGCTTGAACACAGGGGCCGCCGGGGAGCTGTTTTTT. It is translated as CASSLNTGAAGELFF.

This clonotype was counted between two and nine times. The chain employs TRBV7-6 and TRBJ1-2, with a possible D match to TRBD1 (5 bases). Germline CDR1 SGHVS, CDR2 FNYEAQ. This CDR3 contains 15 residues. Trimming removed 5 bases at V and 2 bases at J, with 15 bases between. In nucleotides, the CDR3 is TGTGCCAGCAGCCCCGCCGAGACAGACAACTATGGCTACACCTTC. Translation: CASSPAETDNYGYTF.

The V call is TRBV6-6, the J call TRBJ1-2; D is uncertain. The CDR3 spans 13 residues. The germline V and J ends were trimmed by 5 bases and 6 bases, with 13 bases remaining between them. Germline V CDR1 and CDR2: MNHNY, SVGAGI (reference sequence). The CDR3 sequence: CASSVSTGNGYTF. CDR3 sequence (DNA): TGTGCCAGCAGTGTGTCCACCGGCAATGGCTACACCTTC.

This clonotype was counted only a few times. The chain has TRBV6-5 and TRBJ1-1; 7 bases line up with TRBD1. J gave up 1 base and V 10 bases, and 12 bases lay outside the gene matches. The CDR3 length is 15 residues. Germline V gene sequence: CDR1 MNHEY, CDR2 SVGAGI. The CDR3 nucleotides read TGTGCCACAGCACGGGAGGGGACAGCGAACACTGAAGCTTTCTTT. Translation gives CATAREGTANTEAFF.

This clonotype was observed at least ten times. J is TRBJ1-4 and V is TRBV20-1, with D unresolved. Trimming removed 0 bases from V and 0 bases from J, with 5 bases in between. This CDR3 is built from 14 residues. Per the germline V gene, CDR1 is DFQATT and CDR2 is SNEGSKA (reference sequence). The CDR3 DNA follows: TGCAGTGCTAGAGAGGCAGCAACTAATGAAAAACTGTTTTTT. It specifies CSAREAATNEKLFF.

The chain couples TRBV7-2 to TRBJ2-7; TRBD2 might be the D (5 bases). Germline V gives CDR1 SGHTA, CDR2 FQGNSA. V was shortened by 3 bases and J by 5 bases, with 17 bases between the two germline ends. This CDR3 is 15 amino acids long. The CDR3 sequence: CASSLVGFGVDEQYF. CDR3 bases: TGTGCCAGCAGCTTGGTCGGGTTCGGGGTGGACGAGCAGTACTTC.

The chain joins TRBV16 to TRBJ2-3; TRBD1 aligns across 8 bases. The CDR3 covers 16 residues. Trimming at V came to 1 base and at J to 4 bases, leaving 7 bases not matched to a gene. Germline V gene data show CDR1 as KGHSY and CDR2 as FQNENV. The CDR3 spells CASSQLLTGVADTQYF. The CDR3 DNA is TGTGCCAGCAGCCAATTGTTGACAGGGGTGGCAGATACGCAGTATTTT.

The rearrangement uses TRBV11-1 and TRBJ1-1, with D tentatively TRBD1 (5 bases). Trimming stripped 8 bases from V and 0 bases from J, with 13 bases between. This CDR3 has 14 amino acids. CDR1 is SGHAT and CDR2 is FQDESV in the germline V gene (reference sequence). The CDR3 here is CASAKTVMNTEAFF. The CDR3, as DNA: TGTGCCAGCGCTAAGACAGTTATGAACACTGAAGCTTTCTTT.

The rearrangement links TRBV6-6 to TRBJ1-2; TRBD1 aligns across 7 bases. Germline CDR1 MNHNY, CDR2 SVGAGI (reference sequence). V lost 4 bases to trimming and J lost 5 bases; unmatched junction nucleotides: 4. The CDR3 totals 13 residues. Written as DNA, the CDR3 is TGTGCCAGCAGTTTCGACAGGGAATATGGCTACACCTTC. It is translated as CASSFDREYGYTF.

CDR3 in amino acids: CASSTGTSGRRETIYF. The CDR3 DNA is TGTGCCAGCAGCACGGGGACTAGCGGGAGGAGAGAGACCATATATTTT. The chain recombines TRBV7-9 with TRBJ1-3; perhaps TRBD1 as D (5 bases). The germline V gene has CDR1 SEHNR and CDR2 FQNEAQ (reference sequence). Trimming cost V 5 bases and J 10 bases, with 24 bases left between them. The CDR3 runs 16 residues.

Of note for this clonotype: A junction boundary mismatches the germline segment, possibly from a read error. The J gene is TRBJ2-7, the V gene TRBV7-8; a possible D gene is TRBD2 (5 bases). Germline CDR1 reads SGHVS; CDR2 reads FQNEAQ. The CDR3 loop spans 16 amino acids. The CDR3 protein is CASSPFGTEGGYEQYF. In DNA, the CDR3 is TGCGCCAGCAGCCCATTTGGAACCGAAGGCGGGTACGAGCAGTACTTC.

In its sample, this clonotype was seen once. V is TRBV12-3 or TRBV12-4 and J is TRBJ2-5, with 9 nucleotides matching TRBD2. The tail of the sequence fits TRBJ2-7 better, so the J call may be wrong. The CDR3 has 14 residues. CDR3 amino acids: CASSSTSGRDEQYF. The CDR3, as DNA: TGTGCCAGCAGTTCGACTAGCGGTCGGGACGAGCAGTACTTC.

The V call is TRBV5-1, the J call TRBJ2-3; no clear D gene. The CDR3 runs to 13 residues. V gave up 4 bases and J gave up 3 bases, with 9 bases separating them. CDR1 and CDR2 from the germline V gene are SGHRS and YFSETQ. The CDR3 sequence is CASSLLPTDTQYF. In nucleotides, the CDR3 is TGCGCCAGCAGCCTCCTCCCTACAGATACGCAGTATTTT.

This clonotype was counted many times. The CDR3 sequence: CSVEGDGGAFF. CDR3 bases: TGCAGCGTTGAAGGGGACGGTGGGGCTTTCTTT. The J gene is TRBJ1-1, the V gene TRBV29-1, with a weak D call TRBD1 (5 bases). There are 11 residues in the CDR3. Germline CDR1 SQVTM, CDR2 ANQGSEA. V lost 1 base and J lost 11, with 11 bases in between.

In its sample, this clonotype was seen once. The chain combines TRBV25-1 with TRBJ1-2; D is perhaps TRBD1 (6 bases). CDR3 length: 11 amino acids. V gave up 10 bases and J gave up 7 bases, with 13 bases separating them. CDR1 and CDR2 from the germline V gene are MGHDK and SYGVNS. The chain's CDR3 is CANRDLSGYTF. The DNA of the CDR3 is TGTGCCAACAGGGACCTTTCTGGCTACACCTTC.

This clonotype was found many times. This sequence joins TRBV29-1 and TRBJ1-2; 8 nucleotides agree with TRBD1. The CDR3 spans 12 residues. The V gene's germline CDR1 is SQVTM and CDR2 ANQGSEA. The V gene end was trimmed by 5 bases and the J gene end by 4 bases; junction bases not matched to a gene: 3. CDR3 residues: CSVFQGAYGYTF. The DNA for the CDR3 is TGCAGCGTTTTTCAGGGGGCCTATGGCTACACCTTC.

This clonotype was seen ten or more times. The chain combines TRBV25-1 with TRBJ2-5; no clear D. The CDR3 totals 13 residues. Germline-derived CDR1 and CDR2 are MGHDK and SYGVNS. V lost 3 bases and J 2 bases, leaving 7 bases between the germline ends. The CDR3 region is CASSDGRQETQYF. CDR3 in DNA: TGTGCCAGCAGTGATGGCAGGCAAGAGACCCAGTACTTC.

The CDR3 region has the DNA TGTGCCAGCAGCGTCACTAGCGGGGGGTTCTACGAGCAGTACTTC. Its protein product is CASSVTSGGFYEQYF. The chain employs TRBV7-2 and TRBJ2-7; 12 bases fit TRBD2. CDR3 length: 15 residues. The J segment lost 3 bases and the V segment lost 5 bases, leaving 5 bases of the junction unmatched. The germline V gene has CDR1 SGHTA and CDR2 FQGNSA.

V is TRBV15 and J is TRBJ2-2, with 9 positions matching TRBD1. Germline V CDR1 and CDR2: LNHNV, YYDKDF (reference sequence). The V gene end was trimmed by 5 bases and the J gene end by 2 bases; junction bases not matched to a gene: 6. This CDR3 spans 16 amino acids. CDR3 residues: CATSFGTGTNTGELFF. In nucleotides, the CDR3 is TGTGCCACCAGCTTTGGGACAGGGACTAACACCGGGGAGCTGTTTTTT.